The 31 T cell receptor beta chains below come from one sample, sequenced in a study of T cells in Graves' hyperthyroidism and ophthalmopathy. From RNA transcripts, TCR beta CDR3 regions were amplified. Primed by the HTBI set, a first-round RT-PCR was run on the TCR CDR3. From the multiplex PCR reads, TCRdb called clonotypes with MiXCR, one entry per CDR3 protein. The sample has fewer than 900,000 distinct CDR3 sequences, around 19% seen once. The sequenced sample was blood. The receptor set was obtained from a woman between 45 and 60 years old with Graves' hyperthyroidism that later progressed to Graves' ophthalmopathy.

CDR3: CSVRLVDPTWYF. The CDR3 bases are TGCAGCGTTAGACTAGTAGATCCCACATGGTACTTC. V and J are TRBV29-1 and TRBJ2-5, with a weak D call TRBD2 (6 bases). V shed 5 bases and J shed 13 bases, with 20 bases lying between them. CDR1 and CDR2 (germline): SQVTM, ANQGSEA. The CDR3 runs 12 residues. The full variable domain, its missing parts supplied by reference TRBV29-1 and TRBJ2-5, is SAVISQKPSRDICQRGTSLTIQCQVDSQVTMMFWYRQQPGQSLTLIATANQGSEATYESGFVIDKFPISRPNLTFSTLTVSNMSPEDSSIYLCSVRLVDPTWYFGPGTRLLVL.

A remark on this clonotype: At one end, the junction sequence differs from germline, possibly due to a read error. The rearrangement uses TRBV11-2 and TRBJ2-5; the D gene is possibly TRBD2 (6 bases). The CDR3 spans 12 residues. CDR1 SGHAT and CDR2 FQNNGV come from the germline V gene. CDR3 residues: CASSPRRETRYF. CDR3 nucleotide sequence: TGTGCCAGCAGCCCGCGGAGGGAGACCCGGTACTTC.

CDR3: CASSVALAGKADTQYF. CDR3 DNA: TGTGCCAGCAGCGTAGCCTTAGCGGGGAAGGCAGATACGCAGTATTTT. The rearrangement uses TRBV9 and TRBJ2-3; 8 nucleotides match TRBD2. CDR1 is SGDLS, CDR2 YYNGEE, per germline. The V segment lost 0 bases and the J segment 4 bases; nucleotides outside the gene matches: 7. The CDR3 sequence is 16 residues long.

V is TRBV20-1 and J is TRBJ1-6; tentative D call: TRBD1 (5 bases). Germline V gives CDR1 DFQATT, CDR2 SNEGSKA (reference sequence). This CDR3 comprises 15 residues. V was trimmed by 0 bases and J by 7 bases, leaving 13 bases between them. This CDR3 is CSARDRGGVNSPLHF. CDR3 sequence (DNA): TGCAGTGCTAGAGATCGAGGAGGGGTGAATTCACCCCTCCACTTT.

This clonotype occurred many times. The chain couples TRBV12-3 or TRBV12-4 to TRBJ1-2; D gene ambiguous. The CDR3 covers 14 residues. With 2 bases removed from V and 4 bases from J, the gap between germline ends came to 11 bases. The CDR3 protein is CASSLTTPIYGYTF. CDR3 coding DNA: TGTGCCAGCAGTTTAACTACTCCCATCTATGGCTACACCTTC.

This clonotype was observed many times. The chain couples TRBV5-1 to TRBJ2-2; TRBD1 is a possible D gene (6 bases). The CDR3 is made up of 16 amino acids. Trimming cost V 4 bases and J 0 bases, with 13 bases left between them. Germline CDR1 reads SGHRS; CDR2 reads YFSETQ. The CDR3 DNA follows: TGCGCCAGCAGCACCTACGACAGGTCGAACACCGGGGAGCTGTTTTTT. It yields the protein CASSTYDRSNTGELFF.

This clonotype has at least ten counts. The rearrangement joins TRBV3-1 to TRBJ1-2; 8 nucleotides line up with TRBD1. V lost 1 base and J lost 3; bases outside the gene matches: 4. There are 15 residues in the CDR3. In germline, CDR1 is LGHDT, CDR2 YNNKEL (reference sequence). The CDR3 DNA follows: TGTGCCAGCAGCCAAGGTAACAGGGGGGACTATGGCTACACCTTC. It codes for CASSQGNRGDYGYTF.

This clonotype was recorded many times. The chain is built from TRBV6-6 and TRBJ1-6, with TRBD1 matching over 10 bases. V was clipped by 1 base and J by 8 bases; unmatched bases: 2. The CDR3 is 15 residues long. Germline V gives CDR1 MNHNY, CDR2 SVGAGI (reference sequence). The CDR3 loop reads CASSYLGQGDSPLHF. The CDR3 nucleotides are TGTGCCAGCAGTTACTTAGGACAGGGGGATTCACCCCTCCACTTT.

The CDR3 bases are TGTGCCTGGAGTGTTCATAGGGGCACTGAAGCTTTCTTT. It translates to CAWSVHRGTEAFF. V usage is TRBV30 and J usage is TRBJ1-1; D might be TRBD1 (5 bases). The CDR3 is made up of 13 amino acids. Germline lookup yields CDR1 GTSNPN and CDR2 SVGIG (reference sequence). V gave up 0 bases and J gave up 4 bases, with 9 bases separating them.

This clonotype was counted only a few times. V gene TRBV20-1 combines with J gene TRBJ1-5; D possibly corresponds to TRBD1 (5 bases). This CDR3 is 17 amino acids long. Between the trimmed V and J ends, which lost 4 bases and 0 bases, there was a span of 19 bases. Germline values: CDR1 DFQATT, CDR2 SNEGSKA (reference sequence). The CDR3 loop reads CSANPGGTKYSNQPQHF. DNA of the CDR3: TGCAGTGCTAACCCCGGGGGGACGAAGTATAGCAATCAGCCCCAGCATTTT.

CDR3 nucleotides: TGTGCCAGTAGTATAGCTCTACTAGCGGGGGCCAAGGGGCGCGAGCAGTTCTTC. This codes for CASSIALLAGAKGREQFF. The chain is built from TRBV19 and TRBJ2-1; 11 bases match TRBD2. The CDR3 extends over 18 amino acids. The germline V gene encodes CDR1 LNHDA and CDR2 SQIVND (reference sequence). With V trimmed by 1 base and J by 10 bases, 15 bases remained unmatched. Using reference TRBV19 and TRBJ2-1 for the parts outside the CDR3, the full variable domain is DGGITQSPKYLFRKEGQNVTLSCEQNLNHDAMYWYRQDPGQGLRLIYYSQIVNDFQKGDIAEGYSVSREKKESFPLTVTSAQKNPTAFYLCASSIALLAGAKGREQFFGPGTRLTVL.

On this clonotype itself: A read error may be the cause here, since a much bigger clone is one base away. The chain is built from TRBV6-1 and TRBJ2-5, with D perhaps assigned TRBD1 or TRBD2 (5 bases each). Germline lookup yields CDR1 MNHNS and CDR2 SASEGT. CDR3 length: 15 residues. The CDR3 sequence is CANSDQGEIVETQYF. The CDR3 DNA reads TGTGCCAACAGTGATCAGGGAGAGATTGTTGAGACCCAGTACTTC.

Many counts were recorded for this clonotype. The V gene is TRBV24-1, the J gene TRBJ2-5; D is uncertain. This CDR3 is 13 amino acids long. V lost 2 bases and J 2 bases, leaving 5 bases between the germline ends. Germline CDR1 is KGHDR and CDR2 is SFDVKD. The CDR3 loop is CATSDSSQETQYF. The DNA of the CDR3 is TGTGCCACCAGTGATTCTTCGCAAGAGACCCAGTACTTC.

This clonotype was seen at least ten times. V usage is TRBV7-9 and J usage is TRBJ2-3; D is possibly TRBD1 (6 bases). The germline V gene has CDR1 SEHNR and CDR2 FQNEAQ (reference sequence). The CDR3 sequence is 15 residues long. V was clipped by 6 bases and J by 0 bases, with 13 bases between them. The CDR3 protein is CASRPQGRSTDTQYF. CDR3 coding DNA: TGTGCCAGCAGACCACAGGGTCGGAGCACAGATACGCAGTATTTT. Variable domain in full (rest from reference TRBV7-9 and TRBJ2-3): DTGVSQNPRHKITKRGQNVTFRCDPISEHNRLYWYRQTLGQGPEFLTYFQNEAQLEKSRLLSDRFSAERPKGSFSTLEIQRTEQGDSAMYLCASRPQGRSTDTQYFGPGTRLTVL.

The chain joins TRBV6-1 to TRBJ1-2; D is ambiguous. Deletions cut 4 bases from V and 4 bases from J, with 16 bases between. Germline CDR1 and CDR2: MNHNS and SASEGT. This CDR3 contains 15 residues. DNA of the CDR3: TGTGCCAGCAGTGTCGACGACGGAGGTCCCTATGGCTACACCTTC. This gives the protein CASSVDDGGPYGYTF.

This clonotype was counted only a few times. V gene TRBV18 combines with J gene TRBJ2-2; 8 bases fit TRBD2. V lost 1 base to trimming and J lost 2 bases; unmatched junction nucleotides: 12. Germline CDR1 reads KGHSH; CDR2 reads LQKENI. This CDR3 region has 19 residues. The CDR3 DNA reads TGTGCCAGCTCACCACGGATACTTGCGGGGGGCCTCAACACCGGGGAGCTGTTTTTT. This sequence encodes CASSPRILAGGLNTGELFF. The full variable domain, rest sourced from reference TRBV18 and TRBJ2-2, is NAGVMQNPRHLVRRRGQEARLRCSPMKGHSHVYWYRQLPEEGLKFMVYLQKENIIDESGMPKERFSAEFPKEGPSILRIQQVVRGDSAAYFCASSPRILAGGLNTGELFFGEGSRLTVL.

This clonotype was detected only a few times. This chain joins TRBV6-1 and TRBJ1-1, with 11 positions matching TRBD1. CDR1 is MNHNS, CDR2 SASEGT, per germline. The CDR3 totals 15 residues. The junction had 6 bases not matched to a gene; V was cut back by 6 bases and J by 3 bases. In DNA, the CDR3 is TGTGCCAGCAGCGGACAGGGGGCAAGGTACACTGAAGCTTTCTTT. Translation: CASSGQGARYTEAFF.

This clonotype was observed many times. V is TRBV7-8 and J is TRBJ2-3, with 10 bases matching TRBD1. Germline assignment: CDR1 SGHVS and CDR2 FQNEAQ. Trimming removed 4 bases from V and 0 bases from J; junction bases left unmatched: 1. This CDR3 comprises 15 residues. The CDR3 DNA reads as TGTGCCAGCAGCTCGGGACAGGGGAGCACAGATACGCAGTATTTT. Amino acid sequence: CASSSGQGSTDTQYF.

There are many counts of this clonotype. The CDR3 protein is CASTNRDDLTDTQYF. Written as DNA, the CDR3 is TGCGCCAGCACGAACCGGGACGACCTCACAGATACGCAGTATTTT. The V gene is TRBV5-1, the J gene TRBJ2-3; the D gene could be TRBD1 or TRBD2 (5 bases each). The germline CDR1 and CDR2 sequences are SGHRS and YFSETQ. This CDR3 is 15 amino acids long. The germline V and J ends were trimmed by 6 bases and 2 bases, with 16 bases remaining between them.

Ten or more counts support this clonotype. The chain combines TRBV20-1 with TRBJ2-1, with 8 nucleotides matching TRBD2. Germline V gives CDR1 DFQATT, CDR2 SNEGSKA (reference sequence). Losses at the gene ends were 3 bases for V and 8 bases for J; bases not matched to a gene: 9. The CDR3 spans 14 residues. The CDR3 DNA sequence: TGCAGTGCTAGTTTTGCGGGGGGCCCATATGAGCAGTTCTTC. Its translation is CSASFAGGPYEQFF.

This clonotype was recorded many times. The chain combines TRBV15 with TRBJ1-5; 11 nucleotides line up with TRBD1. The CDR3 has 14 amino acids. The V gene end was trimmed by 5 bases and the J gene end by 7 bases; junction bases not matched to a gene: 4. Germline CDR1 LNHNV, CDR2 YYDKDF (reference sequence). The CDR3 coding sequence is TGTGCCACCAGCGGACAGGGGGCTCGGCAGCCCCAGCATTTT. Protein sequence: CATSGQGARQPQHF.

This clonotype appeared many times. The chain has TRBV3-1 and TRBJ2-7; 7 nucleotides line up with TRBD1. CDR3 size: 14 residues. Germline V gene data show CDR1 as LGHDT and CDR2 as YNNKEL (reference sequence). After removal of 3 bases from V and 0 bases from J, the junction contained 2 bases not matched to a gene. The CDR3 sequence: CASSQGQSSYEQYF. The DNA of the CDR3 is TGTGCCAGCAGCCAGGGACAGAGCTCCTACGAGCAGTACTTC.

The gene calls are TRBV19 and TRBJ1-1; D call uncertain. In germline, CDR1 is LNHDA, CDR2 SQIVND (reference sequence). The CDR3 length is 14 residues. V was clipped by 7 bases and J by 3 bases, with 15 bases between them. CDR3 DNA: TGTGCCAGTATTAAGGCGATCGGAGACACTGAAGCTTTCTTT. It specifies CASIKAIGDTEAFF.

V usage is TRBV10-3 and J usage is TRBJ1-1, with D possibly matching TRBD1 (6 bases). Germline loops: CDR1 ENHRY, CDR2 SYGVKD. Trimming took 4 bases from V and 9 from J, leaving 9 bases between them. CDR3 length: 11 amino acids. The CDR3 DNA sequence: TGTGCCATCAGTGGGGGGGGGCAAGCTTTCTTT. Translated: CAISGGGQAFF.

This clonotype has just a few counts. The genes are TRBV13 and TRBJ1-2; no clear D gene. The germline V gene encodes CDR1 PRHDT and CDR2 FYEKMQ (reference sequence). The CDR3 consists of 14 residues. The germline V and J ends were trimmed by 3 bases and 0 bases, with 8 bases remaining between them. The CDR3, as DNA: TGTGCCAGCAGCTTTACAACACCTAACTATGGCTACACCTTC. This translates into CASSFTTPNYGYTF.

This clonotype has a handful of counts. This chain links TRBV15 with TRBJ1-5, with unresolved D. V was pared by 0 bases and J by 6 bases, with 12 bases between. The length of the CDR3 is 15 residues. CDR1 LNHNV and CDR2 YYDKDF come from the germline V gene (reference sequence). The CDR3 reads CATSRDPTAIQPQHF. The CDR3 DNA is TGTGCCACCAGCAGAGACCCCACCGCGATTCAGCCCCAGCATTTT.

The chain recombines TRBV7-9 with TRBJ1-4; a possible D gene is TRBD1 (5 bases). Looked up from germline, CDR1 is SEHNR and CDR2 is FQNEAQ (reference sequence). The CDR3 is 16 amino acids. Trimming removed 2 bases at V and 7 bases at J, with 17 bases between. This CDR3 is CASSLNRDRHGEKLFF. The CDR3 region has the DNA TGTGCCAGCAGCTTAAATCGGGACCGCCACGGTGAAAAACTGTTTTTT. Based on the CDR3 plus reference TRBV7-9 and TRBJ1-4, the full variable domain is DTGVSQNPRHKITKRGQNVTFRCDPISEHNRLYWYRQTLGQGPEFLTYFQNEAQLEKSRLLSDRFSAERPKGSFSTLEIQRTEQGDSAMYLCASSLNRDRHGEKLFFGSGTQLSVL.

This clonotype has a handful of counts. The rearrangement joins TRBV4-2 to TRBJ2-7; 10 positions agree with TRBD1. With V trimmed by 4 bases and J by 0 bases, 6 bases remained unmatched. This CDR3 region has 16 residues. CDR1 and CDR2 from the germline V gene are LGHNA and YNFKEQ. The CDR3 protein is CASSPYGQGDSYEQYF. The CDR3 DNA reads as TGTGCCAGCAGCCCCTACGGACAGGGGGACTCCTACGAGCAGTACTTC.

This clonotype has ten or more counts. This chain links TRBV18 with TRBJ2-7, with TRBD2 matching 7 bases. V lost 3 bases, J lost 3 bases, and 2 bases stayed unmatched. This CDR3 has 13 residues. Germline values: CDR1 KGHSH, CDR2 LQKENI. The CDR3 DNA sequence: TGTGCCAGCTCACCGAGCGGGGTCTACGAGCAGTACTTC. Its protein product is CASSPSGVYEQYF.

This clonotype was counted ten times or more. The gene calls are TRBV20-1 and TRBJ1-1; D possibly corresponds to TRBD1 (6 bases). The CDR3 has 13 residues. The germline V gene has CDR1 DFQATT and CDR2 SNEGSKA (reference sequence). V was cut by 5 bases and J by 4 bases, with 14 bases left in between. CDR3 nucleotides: TGCAGTGCTCCACCTCAGGGGCCCACTGAAGCTTTCTTT. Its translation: CSAPPQGPTEAFF.

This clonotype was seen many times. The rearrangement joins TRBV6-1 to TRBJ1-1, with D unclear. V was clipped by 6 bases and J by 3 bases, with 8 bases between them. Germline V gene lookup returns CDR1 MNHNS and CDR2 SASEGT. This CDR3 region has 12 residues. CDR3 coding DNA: TGTGCCAGCAGATTTACGTACACTGAAGCTTTCTTT. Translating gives CASRFTYTEAFF.